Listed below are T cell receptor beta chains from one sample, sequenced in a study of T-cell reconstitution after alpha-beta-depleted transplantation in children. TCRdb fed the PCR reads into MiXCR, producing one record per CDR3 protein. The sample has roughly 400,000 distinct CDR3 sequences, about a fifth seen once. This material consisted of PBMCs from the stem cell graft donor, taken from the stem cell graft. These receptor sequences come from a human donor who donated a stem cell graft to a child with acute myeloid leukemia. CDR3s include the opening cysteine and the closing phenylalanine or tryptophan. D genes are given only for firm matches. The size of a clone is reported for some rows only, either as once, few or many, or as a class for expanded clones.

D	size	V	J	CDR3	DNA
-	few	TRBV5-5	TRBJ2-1	CASSLAESSYNEQFF	TGTGCCAGCAGCTTGGCGGAAAGCTCCTACAATGAGCAGTTCTTC
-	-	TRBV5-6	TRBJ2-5	CASGRDIQETQYF	TGTGCCAGCGGACGGGACATCCAAGAGACCCAGTACTTC
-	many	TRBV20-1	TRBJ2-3	CSADREGDTQYF	TGCAGTGCGGACCGGGAAGGGGATACGCAGTATTTT
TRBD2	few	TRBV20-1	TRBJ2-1	CSARGGRGGREDEQFF	TGCAGTGCTAGAGGTGGTCGTGGCGGGAGGGAGGATGAGCAGTTCTTC
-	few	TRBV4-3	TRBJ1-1	CASSQDRASYGSVNTEAFF	TGCGCCAGCAGCCAAGATAGAGCCTCCTACGGGTCTGTGAACACTGAAGCTTTCTTT
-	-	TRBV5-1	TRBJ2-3	CASSWTSIMRDTQYF	TGCGCCAGCAGCTGGACGTCAATTATGAGAGATACGCAGTATTTT
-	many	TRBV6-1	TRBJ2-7	CASSRSNSRVEQYF	TGTGCCAGCAGTCGATCCAACTCCAGGGTCGAGCAGTACTTC
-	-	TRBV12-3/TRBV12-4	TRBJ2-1	CASSPTKNEQFF	TGTGCCAGCAGCCCGACTAAGAATGAGCAGTTCTTC
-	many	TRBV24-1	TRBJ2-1	CATSERILDEQFF	TGTGCCACCAGTGAGAGGATCCTCGATGAGCAGTTCTTC
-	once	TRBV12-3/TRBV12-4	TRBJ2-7	CASSFGVRGYEQYF	TGTGCCAGCAGTTTCGGGGTCAGGGGCTACGAGCAGTACTTC
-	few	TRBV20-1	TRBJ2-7	CSAARQRSYEQYF	TGCAGTGCCGCCCGACAGAGATCCTACGAGCAGTACTTC
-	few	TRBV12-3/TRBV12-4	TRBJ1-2	CASRRGGDGYTF	TGTGCCAGCAGGCGGGGGGGAGATGGCTACACCTTC
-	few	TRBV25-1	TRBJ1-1	CASSAPAGWNTEAFF	TGTGCCAGCAGTGCACCCGCAGGGTGGAACACTGAAGCTTTCTTT
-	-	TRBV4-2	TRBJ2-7	CASSQDPRTYEQYF	TGTGCCAGCAGCCAAGATCCCAGGACCTACGAGCAGTACTTC
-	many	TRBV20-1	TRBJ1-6	CSAREGHLGSPLHF	TGCAGTGCTAGAGAGGGACATCTTGGTTCACCCCTCCACTTT
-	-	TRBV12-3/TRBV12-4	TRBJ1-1	CASSFAGRNTKAFF	TGTGCCAGCAGTTTTGCAGGGAGGAACACTAAAGCTTTCTTT
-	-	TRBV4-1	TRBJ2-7	CASSQDERGFEQYF	TGCGCCAGCAGCCAAGATGAACGCGGGTTCGAGCAGTACTTC
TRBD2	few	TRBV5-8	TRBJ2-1	CASSLTSGSAGGNEQFF	TGTGCCAGCAGCTTGACTAGCGGGAGTGCGGGCGGGAATGAGCAGTTCTTC
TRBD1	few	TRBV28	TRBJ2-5	CASRLQGAVQETQYF	TGTGCCAGCAGACTACAGGGGGCCGTACAAGAGACCCAGTACTTC
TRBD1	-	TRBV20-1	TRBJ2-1	CSAWTGIEQFF	TGCAGTGCCTGGACAGGGATCGAGCAGTTCTTC
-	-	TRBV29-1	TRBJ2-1	CSVEDGAGEQFF	TGCAGCGTTGAAGATGGGGCGGGAGAGCAGTTCTTC
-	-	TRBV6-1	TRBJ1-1	CASTRSWQGTTEAFF	TGTGCCAGCACTAGAAGCTGGCAGGGAACCACTGAAGCTTTCTTT